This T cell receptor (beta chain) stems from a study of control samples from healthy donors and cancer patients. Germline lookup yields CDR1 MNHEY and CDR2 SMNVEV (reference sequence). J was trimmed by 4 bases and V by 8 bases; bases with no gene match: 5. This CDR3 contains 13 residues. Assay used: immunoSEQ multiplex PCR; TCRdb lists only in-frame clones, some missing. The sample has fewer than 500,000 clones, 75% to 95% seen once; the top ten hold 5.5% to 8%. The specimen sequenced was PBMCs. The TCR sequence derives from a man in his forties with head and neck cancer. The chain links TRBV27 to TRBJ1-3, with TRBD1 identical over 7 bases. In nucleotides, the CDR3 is TGTGCCAGCGGGGACAGAGCAGGAAACACCATATATTTT. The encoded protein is CASGDRAGNTIYF.